This paragraph covers one T cell receptor (beta chain) sequence. What it binds is unknown. These data are taken from a study of T cells in Graves' hyperthyroidism and ophthalmopathy. Overall study results and limits: Most thyroid clonotypes expanded above 0.001 appeared in blood too.

V gave up 0 bases and J gave up 5 bases; unmatched junction bases: 6. This CDR3 is 15 amino acids long. Germline CDR1 SGHAT, CDR2 FQNNGV. Researchers defined stable Graves' hyperthyroidism as no ophthalmopathy progression within 18 months. TCR beta CDR3 regions were amplified from RNA transcripts. Researchers ran a first-round RT-PCR on the TCR CDR3 using the HTBI primer set. TCRdb re-derived calls from the multiplex PCR reads in MiXCR, one entry per CDR3 protein. Of around 800,000 distinct CDR3 sequences listed, over 35% are singletons. The sequenced material came from blood. The receptor comes from a man between 18 and 29 years old with Graves' hyperthyroidism. V is TRBV11-2 and J is TRBJ2-5, with TRBD2 matching over 7 bases. CDR3 region: CASSLEVRTRETQYF. As DNA, the CDR3 is TGTGCCAGCAGCTTAGAAGTTCGGACTAGGGAGACCCAGTACTTC.